This entry describes one TCR beta chain. The target antigen is unknown. The entry originates in a study of graft-versus-host responses after intestinal transplantation. Study background: Those transplanted obtained multivisceral, liver-intestinal, or isolated intestinal grafts. The recipients all started with anti-thymocyte globulin induction and then took tacrolimus and steroids for 3 to 4 years. Whole-study results and caveats: Early post-transplant HvG declines showed an association with peak circulating GvH clone levels. GvH clones detected in recipient marrow included some appearing first in ileum or blood.

Germline-derived CDR1 and CDR2 are MNHEY and SMNVEV (reference sequence). V was trimmed by 7 bases and J by 7 bases, leaving 8 bases between them. The CDR3 covers 11 residues. Assay used: immunoSEQ multiplex PCR; TCRdb lists only in-frame clones, some missing. In the table there are tens of thousands of clones, around 91% of which are singletons. The sample was PBMCs, taken around 120 days after intestinal transplantation. This sequence originates from a human patient who received an intestinal transplant, so some T cells may come from the graft donor. The J gene is TRBJ2-1, the V gene TRBV27, with D perhaps given as TRBD1 or TRBD2 (5 bases each). The CDR3 region is CASMRGNEQFF. In DNA, the CDR3 is TGTGCCAGCATGAGGGGAAATGAGCAGTTCTTC.